Listed below are T cell receptor beta chains from one sample, sequenced in a study of cytomegalovirus exposure and HLA in healthy donors. Sequencing used immunoSEQ multiplex PCR; TCRdb keeps in-frame clones, though not all of them. Of more than 95,000 clones listed, about 73% are singletons. The source material was PBMCs. The receptors here all came from a woman in her thirties or forties in good health and CMV-seronegative. CDR3s include the opening cysteine and the closing phenylalanine or tryptophan. The order of the fields is V gene, J gene, clone size, CDR3 protein. A clone size is listed for some rows: how often the clone was seen (once, few, many), or a class if it is expanded.

V: TRBV5-4
J: TRBJ2-1
size: .
CDR3: CASSFRDRVGEQFF

V: TRBV28
J: TRBJ2-3
size: .
CDR3: CAAGQEGSTDTQYF

V: TRBV25-1
J: TRBJ1-1
size: few
CDR3: CASRSLGRAEAFF

V: TRBV28
J: TRBJ1-5
size: .
CDR3: CASSLTGMGNQPQHF

V: TRBV7-9
J: TRBJ2-7
size: once
CDR3: CASSRLAGLDEQYF

V: TRBV2
J: TRBJ2-5
size: .
CDR3: CASNGGASGSAQYF

V: TRBV18
J: TRBJ2-5
size: .
CDR3: CASSDSEAETQYF

V: TRBV7-2
J: TRBJ2-3
size: .
CDR3: CASSPPGGPMDTQYF

V: TRBV28
J: TRBJ1-5
size: .
CDR3: CASSFSQGPNQPQHF

V: TRBV7-9
J: TRBJ2-1
size: .
CDR3: CASSLQRPGNEQFF

V: TRBV4-1
J: TRBJ2-5
size: .
CDR3: CASSQTGSVGETQYF

V: TRBV7-9
J: TRBJ2-3
size: .
CDR3: CASSDGTSGRAAQYF

V: TRBV5-6
J: TRBJ2-7
size: .
CDR3: CASSLRGSEGCQYF

V: TRBV5-4
J: TRBJ2-7
size: .
CDR3: CASSLGVGRTCLDEQYF

V: TRBV28
J: TRBJ1-4
size: once
CDR3: CASSSPGQGAEKLFF

V: TRBV5-1
J: TRBJ2-7
size: once
CDR3: CASSLLVNGEQYF

V: TRBV19
J: TRBJ2-7
size: .
CDR3: CASSMGASGYEQYF

V: TRBV7-9
J: TRBJ2-6
size: .
CDR3: CASSNRVSSFSGANVLTF

V: TRBV29-1
J: TRBJ2-1
size: .
CDR3: CSVGPDPGLGQFF

V: TRBV5-1
J: TRBJ2-1
size: .
CDR3: CASRRSSGSNDEQFF

V: TRBV28
J: TRBJ2-5
size: .
CDR3: CASSFARQAGVETQYF

V: TRBV11-2
J: TRBJ2-5
size: once
CDR3: CASSLGILAGEGETQYF

V: TRBV18
J: TRBJ1-5
size: .
CDR3: CASSPLSGNQPQHF

V: TRBV19
J: TRBJ2-4
size: .
CDR3: CASSGLEGGNIQYF

V: TRBV19
J: TRBJ2-5
size: .
CDR3: CASRLADNQETQYF

V: TRBV6-5
J: TRBJ1-1
size: .
CDR3: CASRANTEAFF

V: TRBV11-2
J: TRBJ2-7
size: .
CDR3: CASSLDRAGVGYEQYF

V: TRBV28
J: TRBJ1-3
size: .
CDR3: CASSLWAGISGNTIYF

V: TRBV5-1
J: TRBJ2-1
size: once
CDR3: CASSLPQGRSYNEQFF

V: TRBV19
J: TRBJ1-1
size: .
CDR3: CASKGQGHTEAFF

V: TRBV7-9
J: TRBJ2-7
size: .
CDR3: CSSSFSGASYEQYF

V: TRBV14
J: TRBJ2-3
size: .
CDR3: CASSPRLALGADTQYF

V: TRBV5-5
J: TRBJ2-7
size: .
CDR3: CASIRRLGDRDYEQYF

V: TRBV2
J: TRBJ2-1
size: once
CDR3: CASRGDRTYYNEQFF

V: TRBV15
J: TRBJ2-1
size: .
CDR3: CATSEGYNEQFF

V: TRBV28
J: TRBJ2-3
size: .
CDR3: CASSSLLGRGTDTQYF

V: TRBV28
J: TRBJ2-7
size: .
CDR3: CASSPGTDLTYEQYF

V: TRBV27
J: TRBJ1-2
size: .
CDR3: CASSLRENYGYTF

V: TRBV6-1
J: TRBJ2-2
size: .
CDR3: CASSGHRNTNTGELFF

V: TRBV6-5
J: TRBJ2-7
size: .
CDR3: CASSYFLGSYEQYF

V: TRBV5-4
J: TRBJ2-2
size: .
CDR3: CASSVDLNTGELFF

V: TRBV7-9
J: TRBJ1-2
size: .
CDR3: CASSEDINYGYTF

V: TRBV6-1
J: TRBJ2-7
size: few
CDR3: CASSDQAGGGYEQYF

V: TRBV5-1
J: TRBJ2-7
size: .
CDR3: CASSQGEDREQYF

V: TRBV7-6
J: TRBJ2-5
size: few
CDR3: CASSTYRAQETQYF

V: TRBV5-1
J: TRBJ1-5
size: .
CDR3: CASSLSGGNQPQHF

V: TRBV9
J: TRBJ2-2
size: once
CDR3: CASSTSGRPPGELFF

V: TRBV4-1
J: TRBJ1-4
size: .
CDR3: CASSQVGVLWEKLFF

V: TRBV7-2
J: TRBJ2-5
size: .
CDR3: CASSARLAGWETQYF

V: TRBV27
J: TRBJ1-2
size: .
CDR3: CASSLTGARYGYTF

V: TRBV27
J: TRBJ1-4
size: .
CDR3: CASSDSATNEKLFF

V: TRBV29-1
J: TRBJ1-1
size: .
CDR3: CSVVGTEAFF

V: TRBV28
J: TRBJ2-7
size: .
CDR3: CASRGSDRVHHEQYF

V: TRBV28
J: TRBJ1-1
size: .
CDR3: CASSLFGGGRATEAFF

V: TRBV19
J: TRBJ2-6
size: .
CDR3: CASSRDREFSGANVLTF

V: TRBV28
J: TRBJ2-5
size: .
CDR3: CASSFGQGALGQETQYF

V: TRBV7-8
J: TRBJ2-5
size: .
CDR3: CATGGRLEVTQYF

V: TRBV6-6
J: TRBJ2-1
size: few
CDR3: CASSYSRQDEQFF

V: TRBV28
J: TRBJ1-2
size: .
CDR3: CASRDYGYTF